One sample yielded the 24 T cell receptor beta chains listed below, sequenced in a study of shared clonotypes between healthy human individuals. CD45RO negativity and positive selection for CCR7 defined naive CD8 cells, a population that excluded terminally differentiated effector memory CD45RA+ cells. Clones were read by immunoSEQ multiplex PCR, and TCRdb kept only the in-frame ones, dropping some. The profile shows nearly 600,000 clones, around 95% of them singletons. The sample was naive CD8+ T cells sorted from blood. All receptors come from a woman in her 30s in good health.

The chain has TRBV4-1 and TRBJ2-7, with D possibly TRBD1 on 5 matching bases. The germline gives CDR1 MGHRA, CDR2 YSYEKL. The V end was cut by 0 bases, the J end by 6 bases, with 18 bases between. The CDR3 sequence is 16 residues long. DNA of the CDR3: TGCGCCAGCAGCCAAGAAGGGGCAGGGCTAGAGCTCGAGCAGTACTTC. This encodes CASSQEGAGLELEQYF.

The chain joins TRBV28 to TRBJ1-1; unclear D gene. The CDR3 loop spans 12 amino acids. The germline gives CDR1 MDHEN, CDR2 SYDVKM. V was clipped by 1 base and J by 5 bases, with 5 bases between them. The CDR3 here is CASSLSVTEAFF. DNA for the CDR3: TGTGCCAGCAGTTTATCAGTAACTGAAGCTTTCTTT. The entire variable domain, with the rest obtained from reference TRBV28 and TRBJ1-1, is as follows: DVKVTQSSRYLVKRTGEKVFLECVQDMDHENMFWYRQDPGLGLRLIYFSYDVKMKEKGDIPEGYSVSREKKERFSLILESASTNQTSMYLCASSLSVTEAFFGQGTRLTVV.

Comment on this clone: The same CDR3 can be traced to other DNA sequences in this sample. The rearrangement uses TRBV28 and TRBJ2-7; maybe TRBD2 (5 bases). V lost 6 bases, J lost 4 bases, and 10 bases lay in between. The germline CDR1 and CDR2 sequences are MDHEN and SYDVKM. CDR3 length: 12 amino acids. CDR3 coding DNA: TGTGCCAGCAGCTCCCGGGGATACGAGCAGTACTTC. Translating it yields CASSSRGYEQYF.

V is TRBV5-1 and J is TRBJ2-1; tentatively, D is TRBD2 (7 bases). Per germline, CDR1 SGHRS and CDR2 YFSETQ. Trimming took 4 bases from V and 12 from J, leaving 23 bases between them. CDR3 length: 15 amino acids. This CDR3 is CASSPSRGDYRRQFF. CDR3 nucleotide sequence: TGCGCCAGCAGCCCCAGTAGGGGGGACTACAGACGGCAGTTCTTC. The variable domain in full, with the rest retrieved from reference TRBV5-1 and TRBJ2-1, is KAGVTQTPRYLIKTRGQQVTLSCSPISGHRSVSWYQQTPGQGLQFLFEYFSETQRNKGNFPGRFSGRQFSNSRSEMNVSTLELGDSALYLCASSPSRGDYRRQFFGPGTRLTVL.

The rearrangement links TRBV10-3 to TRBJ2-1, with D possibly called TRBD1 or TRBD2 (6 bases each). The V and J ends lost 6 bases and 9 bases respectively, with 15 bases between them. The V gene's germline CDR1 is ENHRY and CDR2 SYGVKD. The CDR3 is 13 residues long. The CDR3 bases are TGTGCCATCAGCAACAGGGACTGGACTGAGCAGTTCTTC. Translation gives CAISNRDWTEQFF.

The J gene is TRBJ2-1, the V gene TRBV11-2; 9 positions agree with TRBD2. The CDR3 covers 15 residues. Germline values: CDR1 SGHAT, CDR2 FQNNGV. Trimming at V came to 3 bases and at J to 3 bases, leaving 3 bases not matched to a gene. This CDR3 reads CASSLLAGIYNEQFF. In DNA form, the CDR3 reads TGTGCCAGCAGCTTGCTAGCGGGAATCTACAATGAGCAGTTCTTC.

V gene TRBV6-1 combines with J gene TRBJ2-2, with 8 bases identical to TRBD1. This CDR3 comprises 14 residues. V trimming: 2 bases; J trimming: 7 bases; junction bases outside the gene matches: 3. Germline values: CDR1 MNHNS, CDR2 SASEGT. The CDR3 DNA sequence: TGTGCCAGCAGTGAACGGACAGGGAACGGGGAGCTGTTTTTT. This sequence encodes CASSERTGNGELFF.

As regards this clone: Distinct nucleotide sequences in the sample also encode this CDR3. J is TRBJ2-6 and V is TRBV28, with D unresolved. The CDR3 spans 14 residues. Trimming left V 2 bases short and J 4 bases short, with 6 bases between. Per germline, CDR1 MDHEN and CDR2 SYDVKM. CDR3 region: CASSLSSGANVLTF. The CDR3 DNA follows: TGTGCCAGCAGTTTAAGCTCCGGGGCCAACGTCCTGACTTTC.

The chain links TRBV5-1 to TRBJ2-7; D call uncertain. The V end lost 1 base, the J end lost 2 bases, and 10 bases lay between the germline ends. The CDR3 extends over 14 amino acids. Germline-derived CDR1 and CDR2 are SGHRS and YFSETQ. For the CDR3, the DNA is TGCGCCAGCAGCTTGTCCCCCAGTACCTACGAGCAGTACTTC. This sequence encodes CASSLSPSTYEQYF.

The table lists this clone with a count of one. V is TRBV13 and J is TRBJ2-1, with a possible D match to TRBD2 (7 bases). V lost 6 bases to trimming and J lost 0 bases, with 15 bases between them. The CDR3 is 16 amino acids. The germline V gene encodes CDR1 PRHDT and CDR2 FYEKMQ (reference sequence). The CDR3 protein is CASRVGGPLSYNEQFF. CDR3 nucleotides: TGTGCCAGCAGGGTCGGGGGGCCCCTCTCCTACAATGAGCAGTTCTTC.

The CDR3 nucleotides are TGTGCCAGCAGCGAGCCGGGACCCTCGTTCCCCCCAGCTTTCTTT. Translation gives CASSEPGPSFPPAFF. The rearrangement uses TRBV7-9 and TRBJ1-1; D possibly corresponds to TRBD1 (5 bases). Per the germline V gene, CDR1 is SEHNR and CDR2 is FQNEAQ (reference sequence). This CDR3 region has 15 residues. Trimming pared 5 bases from V and 10 bases from J, leaving 23 bases between.

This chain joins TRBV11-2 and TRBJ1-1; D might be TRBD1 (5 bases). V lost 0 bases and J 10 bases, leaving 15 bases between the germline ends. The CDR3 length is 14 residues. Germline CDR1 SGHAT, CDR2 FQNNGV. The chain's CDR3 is CASSLEVGGSGAFF. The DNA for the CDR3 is TGTGCCAGCAGCTTAGAAGTTGGGGGATCAGGAGCTTTCTTT.

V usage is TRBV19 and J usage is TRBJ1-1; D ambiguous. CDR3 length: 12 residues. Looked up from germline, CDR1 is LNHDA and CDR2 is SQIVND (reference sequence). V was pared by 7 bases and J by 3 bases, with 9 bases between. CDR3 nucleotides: TGTGCCAGTAAGGAGGGCTACACTGAAGCTTTCTTT. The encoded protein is CASKEGYTEAFF.

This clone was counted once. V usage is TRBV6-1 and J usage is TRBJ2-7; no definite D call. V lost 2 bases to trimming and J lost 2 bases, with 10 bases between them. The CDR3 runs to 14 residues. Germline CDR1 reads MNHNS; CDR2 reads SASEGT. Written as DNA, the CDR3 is TGTGCCAGCAGTGAACTTTCCAAGGCCTACGAGCAGTACTTC. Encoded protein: CASSELSKAYEQYF.

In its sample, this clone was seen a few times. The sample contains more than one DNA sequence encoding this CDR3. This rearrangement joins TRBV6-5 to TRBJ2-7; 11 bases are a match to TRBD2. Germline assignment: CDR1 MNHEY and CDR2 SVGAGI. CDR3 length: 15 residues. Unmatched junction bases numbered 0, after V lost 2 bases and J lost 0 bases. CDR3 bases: TGTGCCAGCAGTTACGGACTAGCGGGCTCCTACGAGCAGTACTTC. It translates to CASSYGLAGSYEQYF.

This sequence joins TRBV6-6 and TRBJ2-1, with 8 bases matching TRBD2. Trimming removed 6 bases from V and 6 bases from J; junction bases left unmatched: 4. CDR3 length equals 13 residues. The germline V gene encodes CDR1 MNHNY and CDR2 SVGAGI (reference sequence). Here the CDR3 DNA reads TGTGCCAGCAGCGTAGCGGGGCCCAATGAGCAGTTCTTC. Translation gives CASSVAGPNEQFF.

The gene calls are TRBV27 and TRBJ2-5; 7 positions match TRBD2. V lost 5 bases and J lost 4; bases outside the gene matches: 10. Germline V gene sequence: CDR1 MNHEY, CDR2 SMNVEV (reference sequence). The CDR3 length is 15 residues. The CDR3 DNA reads TGTGCCAGCAGTACCGATACTAGCGCAACAGAGACCCAGTACTTC. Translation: CASSTDTSATETQYF.

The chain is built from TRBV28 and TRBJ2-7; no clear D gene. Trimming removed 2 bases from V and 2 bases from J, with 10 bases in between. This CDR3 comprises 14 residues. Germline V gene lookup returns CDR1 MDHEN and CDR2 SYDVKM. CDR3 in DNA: TGTGCCAGCAGTTTAGGTTATGGAACCTACGAGCAGTACTTC. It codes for CASSLGYGTYEQYF.

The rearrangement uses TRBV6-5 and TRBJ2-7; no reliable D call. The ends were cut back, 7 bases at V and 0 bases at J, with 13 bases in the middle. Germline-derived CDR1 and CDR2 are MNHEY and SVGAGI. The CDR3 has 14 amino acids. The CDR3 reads CASNEGGFSYEQYF. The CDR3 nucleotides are TGTGCCAGCAACGAAGGTGGATTCTCCTACGAGCAGTACTTC.

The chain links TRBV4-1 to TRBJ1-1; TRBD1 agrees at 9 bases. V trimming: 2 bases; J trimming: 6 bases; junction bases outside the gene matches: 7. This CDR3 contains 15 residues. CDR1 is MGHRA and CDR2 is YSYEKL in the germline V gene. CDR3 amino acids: CASSQLGQGGSEAFF. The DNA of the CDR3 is TGCGCCAGCAGCCAACTGGGACAGGGTGGGTCTGAAGCTTTCTTT.

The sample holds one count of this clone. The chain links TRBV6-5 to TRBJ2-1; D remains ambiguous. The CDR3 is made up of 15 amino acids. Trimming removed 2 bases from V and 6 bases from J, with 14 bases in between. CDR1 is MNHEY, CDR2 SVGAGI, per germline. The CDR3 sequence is CASSYLRATSNEQFF. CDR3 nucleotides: TGTGCCAGCAGTTACCTCCGGGCCACATCCAATGAGCAGTTCTTC.

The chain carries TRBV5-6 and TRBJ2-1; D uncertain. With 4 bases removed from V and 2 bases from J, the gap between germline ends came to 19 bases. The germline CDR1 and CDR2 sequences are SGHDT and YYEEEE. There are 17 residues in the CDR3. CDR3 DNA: TGTGCCAGCAGCGTCACCGGGCCCGACCTCGCCTACAATGAGCAGTTCTTC. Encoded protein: CASSVTGPDLAYNEQFF.

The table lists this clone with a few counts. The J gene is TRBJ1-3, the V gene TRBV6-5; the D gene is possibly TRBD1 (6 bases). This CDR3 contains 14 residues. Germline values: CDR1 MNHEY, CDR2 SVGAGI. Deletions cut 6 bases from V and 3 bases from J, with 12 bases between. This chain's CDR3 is CASRTGFGGNTIYF. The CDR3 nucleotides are TGTGCCAGCAGAACAGGGTTTGGTGGAAACACCATATATTTT.

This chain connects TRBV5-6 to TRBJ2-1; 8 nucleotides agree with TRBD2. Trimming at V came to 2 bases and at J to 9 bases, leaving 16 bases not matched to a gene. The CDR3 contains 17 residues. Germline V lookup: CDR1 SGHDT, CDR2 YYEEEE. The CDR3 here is CASSFGWGTSIPPEQFF. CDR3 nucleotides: TGTGCCAGCAGCTTTGGGTGGGGGACTAGTATTCCCCCTGAGCAGTTCTTC.